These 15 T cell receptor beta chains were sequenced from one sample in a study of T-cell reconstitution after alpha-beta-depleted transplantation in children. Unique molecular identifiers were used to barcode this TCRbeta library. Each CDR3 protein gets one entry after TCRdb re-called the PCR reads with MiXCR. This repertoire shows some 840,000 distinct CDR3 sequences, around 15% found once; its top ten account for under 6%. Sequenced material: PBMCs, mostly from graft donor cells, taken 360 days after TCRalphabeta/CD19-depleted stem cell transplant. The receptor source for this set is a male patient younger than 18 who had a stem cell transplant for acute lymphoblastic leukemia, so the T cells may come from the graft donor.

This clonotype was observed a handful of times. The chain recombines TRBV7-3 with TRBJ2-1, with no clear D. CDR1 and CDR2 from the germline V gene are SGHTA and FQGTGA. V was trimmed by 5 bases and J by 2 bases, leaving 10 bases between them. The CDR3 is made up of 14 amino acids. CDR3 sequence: CASSLFGAYNEQFF. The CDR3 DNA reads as TGTGCCAGCAGCCTGTTTGGAGCCTACAATGAGCAGTTCTTC.

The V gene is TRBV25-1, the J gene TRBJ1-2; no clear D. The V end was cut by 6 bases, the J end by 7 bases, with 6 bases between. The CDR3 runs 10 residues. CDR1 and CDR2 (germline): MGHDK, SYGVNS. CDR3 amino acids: CASRGAGYTF. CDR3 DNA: TGTGCCAGCAGAGGCGCTGGCTACACCTTC.

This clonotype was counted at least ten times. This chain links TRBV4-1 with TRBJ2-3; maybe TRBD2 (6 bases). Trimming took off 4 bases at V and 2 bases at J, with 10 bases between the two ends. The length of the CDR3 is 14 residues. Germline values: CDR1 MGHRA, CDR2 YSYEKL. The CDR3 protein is CASSPLAYTDTQYF. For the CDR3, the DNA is TGCGCCAGCAGCCCGCTAGCGTACACAGATACGCAGTATTTT.

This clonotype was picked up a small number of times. The CDR3 DNA reads TGTGCCAGCGGACAGGGGGGCAGAACTGAAGCTTTCTTT. It codes for CASGQGGRTEAFF. The V and J genes are TRBV12-3 or TRBV12-4 and TRBJ1-1, with 10 bases matching TRBD1. CDR3 length: 13 amino acids. J gave up 5 bases and V 8 bases, and 5 bases lay outside the gene matches.

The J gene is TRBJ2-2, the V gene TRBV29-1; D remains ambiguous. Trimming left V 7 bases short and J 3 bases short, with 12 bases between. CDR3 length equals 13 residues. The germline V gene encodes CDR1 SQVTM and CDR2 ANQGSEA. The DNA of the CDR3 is TGCAGCGCCTGGTCAGGCTACACCGGGGAGCTGTTTTTT. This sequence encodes CSAWSGYTGELFF.

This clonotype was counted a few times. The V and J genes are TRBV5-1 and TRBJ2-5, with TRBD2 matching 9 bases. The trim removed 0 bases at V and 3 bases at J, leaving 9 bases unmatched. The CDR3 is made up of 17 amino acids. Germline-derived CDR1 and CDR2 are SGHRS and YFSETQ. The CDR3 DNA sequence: TGCGCCAGCAGCTTGGCCAGGGTAGCGGGAGTTGAAGAGACCCAGTACTTC. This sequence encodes CASSLARVAGVEETQYF.

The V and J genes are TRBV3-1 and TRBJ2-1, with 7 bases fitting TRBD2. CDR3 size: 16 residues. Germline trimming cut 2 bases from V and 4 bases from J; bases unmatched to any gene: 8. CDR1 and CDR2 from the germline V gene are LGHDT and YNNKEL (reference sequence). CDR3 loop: CASSQSSSGKYNEQFF. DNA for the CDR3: TGTGCCAGCAGCCAATCTTCTAGCGGAAAATACAATGAGCAGTTCTTC.

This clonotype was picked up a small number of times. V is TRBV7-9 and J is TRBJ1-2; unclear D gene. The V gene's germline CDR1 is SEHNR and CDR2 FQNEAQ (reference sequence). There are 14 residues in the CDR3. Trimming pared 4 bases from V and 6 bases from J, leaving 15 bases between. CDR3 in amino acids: CASSSTDRGHGYTF. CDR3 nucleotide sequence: TGTGCCAGCAGCTCGACGGACCGCGGTCATGGCTACACCTTC.

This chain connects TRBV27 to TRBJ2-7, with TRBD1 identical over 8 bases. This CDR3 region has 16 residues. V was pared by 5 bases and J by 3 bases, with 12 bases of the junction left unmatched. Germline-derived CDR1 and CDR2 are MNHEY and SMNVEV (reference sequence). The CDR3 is CASSPSADRDLYEQYF. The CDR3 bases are TGTGCCAGCAGTCCTTCTGCGGACAGGGACCTCTACGAGCAGTACTTC.

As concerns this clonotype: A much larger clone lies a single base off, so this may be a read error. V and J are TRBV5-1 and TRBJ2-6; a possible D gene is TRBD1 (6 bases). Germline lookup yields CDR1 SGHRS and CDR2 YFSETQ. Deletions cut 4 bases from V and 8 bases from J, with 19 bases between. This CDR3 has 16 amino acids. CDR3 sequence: CASSGNTGFGTNVLTF. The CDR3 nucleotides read TGCGCCAGCAGCGGAAATACAGGGTTCGGGACCAACGTCCTGACTTTC.

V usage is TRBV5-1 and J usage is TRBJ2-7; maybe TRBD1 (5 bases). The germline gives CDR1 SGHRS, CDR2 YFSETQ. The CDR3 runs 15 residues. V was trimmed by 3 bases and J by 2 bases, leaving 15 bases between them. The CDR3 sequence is CASSSGPRGPYEQYF. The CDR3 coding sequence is TGCGCCAGCAGCTCAGGGCCCAGAGGCCCCTACGAGCAGTACTTC.

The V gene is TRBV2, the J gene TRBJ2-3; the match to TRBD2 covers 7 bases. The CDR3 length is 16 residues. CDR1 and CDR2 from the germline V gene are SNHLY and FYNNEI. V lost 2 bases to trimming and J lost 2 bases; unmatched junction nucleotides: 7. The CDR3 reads CASSEPREAATDTQYF. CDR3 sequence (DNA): TGTGCCAGCAGTGAACCCCGGGAGGCGGCCACAGATACGCAGTATTTT.

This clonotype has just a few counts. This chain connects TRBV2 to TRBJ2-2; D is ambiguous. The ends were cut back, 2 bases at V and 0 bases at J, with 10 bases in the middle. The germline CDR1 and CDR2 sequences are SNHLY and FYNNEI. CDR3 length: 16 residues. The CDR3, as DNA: TGTGCCAGCAGTGAAAGAGTGTGGTCGAACACCGGGGAGCTGTTTTTT. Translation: CASSERVWSNTGELFF. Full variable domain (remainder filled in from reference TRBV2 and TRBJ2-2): EPEVTQTPSHQVTQMGQEVILRCVPISNHLYFYWYRQILGQKVEFLVSFYNNEISEKSEIFDDQFSVERPDGSNFTLKIRSTKLEDSAMYFCASSERVWSNTGELFFGEGSRLTVL.

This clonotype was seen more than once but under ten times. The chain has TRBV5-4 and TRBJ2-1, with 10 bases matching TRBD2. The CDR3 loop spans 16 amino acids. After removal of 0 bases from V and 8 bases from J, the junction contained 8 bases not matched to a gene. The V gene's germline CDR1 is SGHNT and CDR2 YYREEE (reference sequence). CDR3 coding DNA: TGTGCCAGCAGCTTGGGGCTAGCGGGAGTTAGTGATGAGCAGTTCTTC. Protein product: CASSLGLAGVSDEQFF.

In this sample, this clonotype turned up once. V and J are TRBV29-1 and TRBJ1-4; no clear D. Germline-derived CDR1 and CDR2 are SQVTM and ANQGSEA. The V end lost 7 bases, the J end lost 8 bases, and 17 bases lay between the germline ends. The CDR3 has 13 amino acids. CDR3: CSASSRSGEKLFF. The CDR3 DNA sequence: TGCAGCGCAAGTTCGCGGTCTGGGGAAAAACTGTTTTTT.